These T cell receptor beta chains were read from a single sample in a study of cytomegalovirus exposure and HLA in healthy donors. Clones were sequenced by immunoSEQ multiplex PCR, and TCRdb holds only the in-frame ones, with some missing. The data contain some 150,000 clones, roughly 82% of them singletons. Sequenced input: PBMCs. These receptors all come from a woman aged 45-59 years in good health and CMV-seropositive. Each CDR3 is given with its conserved first and last residue. Each record gives: CDR3 length, V gene, D gene, J gene, clone size, CDR3 protein, CDR3 DNA. The D gene is left open where the match is weak. For some rows the clone size is stated as once, few or many, or as a class when expanded; others skip it.

length: 14
V: TRBV6-5
D: TRBD2
J: TRBJ2-2
size: -
CDR3: CASKLGEGTGELFF
DNA: TGTGCCAGCAAATTGGGGGAGGGCACCGGGGAGCTGTTTTTT

length: 14
V: TRBV9
D: TRBD2
J: TRBJ2-2
size: -
CDR3: CASSLRGDLGELFF
DNA: TGTGCCAGCAGCCTCCGGGGGGATCTCGGGGAGCTGTTTTTT

length: 12
V: TRBV30
D: -
J: TRBJ1-2
size: -
CDR3: CAWFRVRGGYTF
DNA: TGTGCCTGGTTCAGGGTTAGGGGTGGCTACACCTTC

length: 14
V: TRBV29-1
D: -
J: TRBJ1-1
size: once
CDR3: CSATQGSLNTEAFF
DNA: TGCAGCGCCACGCAGGGCTCCTTGAACACTGAAGCTTTCTTT

length: 16
V: TRBV5-1
D: -
J: TRBJ2-1
size: -
CDR3: CASSLAGGYSYNEQFF
DNA: TGCGCCAGCAGCTTGGCGGGGGGCTACTCCTACAATGAGCAGTTCTTC

length: 10
V: TRBV2
D: -
J: TRBJ2-7
size: -
CDR3: CASSGPKQYF
DNA: TGTGCCAGCTCAGGGCCTAAGCAGTACTTC

length: 15
V: TRBV6-5
D: -
J: TRBJ1-3
size: -
CDR3: CASTPDSFSGNTIYF
DNA: TGTGCCAGCACCCCGGACAGTTTCTCTGGAAACACCATATATTTT

length: 14
V: TRBV2
D: -
J: TRBJ1-1
size: -
CDR3: CASTVDTLNTEAFF
DNA: TGTGCCAGCACTGTGGACACTTTGAACACTGAAGCTTTCTTT

length: 13
V: TRBV13
D: TRBD2
J: TRBJ2-1
size: -
CDR3: CASSSTLAGEQFF
DNA: TGTGCCAGCAGCTCGACCCTAGCGGGCGAGCAGTTCTTC

length: 15
V: TRBV19
D: TRBD1
J: TRBJ1-3
size: -
CDR3: CASSLGTDSGNTIYF
DNA: TGTGCCAGTAGTTTGGGGACAGACTCTGGAAACACCATATATTTT

length: 13
V: TRBV19
D: -
J: TRBJ2-7
size: -
CDR3: CASSIVECYEQYF
DNA: TGTGCCAGTAGTATAGTGGAGTGCTACGAGCAGTACTTC

length: 14
V: TRBV7-3
D: TRBD1
J: TRBJ1-2
size: -
CDR3: CASSPTGVRDGYTF
DNA: TGTGCCAGCAGCCCGACAGGGGTTCGCGATGGCTACACCTTC

length: 11
V: TRBV6-5
D: -
J: TRBJ1-2
size: once
CDR3: CASTGGFGYTF
DNA: TGTGCCAGCACCGGGGGATTTGGCTACACCTTC

length: 17
V: TRBV7-9
D: -
J: TRBJ1-3
size: -
CDR3: CASSQGRLRDSGNTIYF
DNA: TGTGCCAGCAGCCAAGGAAGGTTGAGGGACTCTGGAAACACCATATATTTT

length: 15
V: TRBV30
D: -
J: TRBJ2-7
size: -
CDR3: CAWSVLEGRHYEQYF
DNA: TGTGCCTGGAGTGTACTTGAAGGCCGACACTACGAGCAGTACTTC

length: 15
V: TRBV15
D: -
J: TRBJ2-7
size: few
CDR3: CATSHEPQGGYEQYF
DNA: TGTGCCACCAGCCACGAACCTCAGGGTGGGTACGAGCAGTACTTC

length: 16
V: TRBV4-3
D: -
J: TRBJ2-1
size: -
CDR3: CASSQVRYRAHNEQFF
DNA: TGCGCCAGCAGCCAAGTCCGGTACAGGGCCCACAATGAGCAGTTCTTC

length: 13
V: TRBV5-6
D: -
J: TRBJ2-7
size: -
CDR3: CASSQQGPYEQYF
DNA: TGTGCCAGCAGCCAACAGGGACCCTACGAGCAGTACTTC

length: 14
V: TRBV6-1
D: -
J: TRBJ2-7
size: once
CDR3: CASSDLGVVYEQYF
DNA: TGTGCCAGCAGTGACCTAGGAGTGGTTTACGAGCAGTACTTC

length: 14
V: TRBV6-5
D: -
J: TRBJ2-2
size: -
CDR3: CASSYAENTGELFF
DNA: TGTGCCAGCAGTTACGCGGAGAACACCGGGGAGCTGTTTTTT

length: 10
V: TRBV2
D: -
J: TRBJ2-3
size: -
CDR3: CASRADTQYF
DNA: TGTGCCAGCAGAGCGGACACGCAGTATTTT

length: 12
V: TRBV2
D: TRBD1
J: TRBJ1-2
size: -
CDR3: CASTRTGQVYTF
DNA: TGTGCCAGCACTCGGACAGGGCAGGTTTACACCTTC

length: 14
V: TRBV21-1
D: -
J: TRBJ1-5
size: -
CDR3: CASSRDRGWQPQHF
DNA: TGTGCCAGCAGCCGAGACAGGGGGTGGCAGCCCCAGCATTTT

length: 13
V: TRBV7-9
D: TRBD1
J: TRBJ1-2
size: -
CDR3: CASSSRQGRGYTF
DNA: TGTGCCAGCAGCTCGCGACAGGGCCGTGGCTACACCTTC

length: 14
V: TRBV7-8
D: -
J: TRBJ1-1
size: -
CDR3: CASSWGGANTEAFF
DNA: TGTGCCAGCAGCTGGGGGGGGGCGAACACTGAAGCTTTCTTT

length: 16
V: TRBV4-1
D: TRBD2
J: TRBJ2-3
size: few
CDR3: CASSQDGSGATDTQYF
DNA: TGCGCCAGCAGCCAAGATGGTAGCGGGGCCACAGATACGCAGTATTTT

length: 16
V: TRBV6-4
D: TRBD2
J: TRBJ2-2
size: -
CDR3: CVDLAGGPFDTGELFF
DNA: TGCGTAGATCTAGCGGGGGGGCCGTTCGACACCGGGGAGCTGTTTTTT